The 24 T cell receptor beta chains below come from one sample, sequenced in a study of a mutant IDH1 vaccine in newly diagnosed glioma (dated by TCRdb to the early 2020s). Their antigen targets remain unknown. The sample's time point label, in plain terms: week 47, end of study. A 20-mer mutant IDH1 peptide at 300 micrograms in Montanide made up each vaccine dose, which was injected subcutaneously together with topical imiquimod. Library generation was performed with the immunoSEQ multiplex PCR assay. TCRdb's version of the immuneACCESS table is confined to in-frame rearrangements and falls short of the full clone set. An unresolved V gene accounts for under half of the shortfall where checked; the remainder is of unknown origin. The sample includes about 50,000 clones, with about 79% observed a single time. Around 5% of the sample is taken by the ten largest. The sample consisted of PBMCs, taken from a glioma patient whose treatment included an IDH1 peptide vaccine. All receptors derive from a man aged 50-59 years with glioma.

V gene TRBV7-3 combines with J gene TRBJ1-1; D perhaps matches TRBD1 (5 bases). V was clipped by 5 bases and J by 2 bases, with 12 bases between them. Germline V gene sequence: CDR1 SGHTA, CDR2 FQGTGA. CDR3 length equals 14 residues. DNA for the CDR3: TGTGCCAGCAGCCCTTCCGGACACAACACTGAAGCTTTCTTT. Its translation is CASSPSGHNTEAFF.

The chain couples TRBV5-1 to TRBJ2-5, with TRBD1 matching 8 bases. The CDR3 has 14 residues. Germline assignment: CDR1 SGHRS and CDR2 YFSETQ. V gave up 2 bases and J gave up 5 bases; unmatched junction bases: 5. The CDR3 DNA follows: TGCGCCAGCAGCTTTAGGACAGGGACGGAGACCCAGTACTTC. This codes for CASSFRTGTETQYF.

The V call is TRBV30, the J call TRBJ2-5; 10 nucleotides align to TRBD2. The germline gives CDR1 GTSNPN, CDR2 SVGIG (reference sequence). The J segment lost 4 bases and the V segment lost 5 bases, leaving 10 bases of the junction unmatched. The CDR3 is 15 amino acids. CDR3: CAWRLASGGPETQYF. The CDR3 DNA sequence: TGTGCCTGGCGTTTGGCTAGCGGGGGCCCAGAGACCCAGTACTTC.

The chain carries TRBV19 and TRBJ2-1, with 16 bases that match TRBD2. Germline CDR1 reads LNHDA; CDR2 reads SQIVND (reference sequence). CDR3 length: 14 amino acids. V gave up 5 bases and J gave up 15 bases; unmatched junction bases: 7. The CDR3 DNA sequence: TGTGCCAGTAGTCTCGGGACTAGCGGGGGGGCCAGGTTCTTC. Its translation: CASSLGTSGGARFF.

The chain combines TRBV6-5 with TRBJ2-1; TRBD2 agrees at 9 bases. CDR1 MNHEY and CDR2 SVGAGI come from the germline V gene. Trimming cost V 4 bases and J 6 bases; bases outside gene matches: 10. This CDR3 spans 16 amino acids. This CDR3 reads CASSSELAGGFNEQFF. Written as DNA, the CDR3 is TGTGCCAGCAGTTCCGAACTAGCGGGTGGTTTCAATGAGCAGTTCTTC.

The chain is built from TRBV5-4 and TRBJ1-2, with D perhaps TRBD1 (6 bases). Looked up from germline, CDR1 is SGHNT and CDR2 is YYREEE (reference sequence). Trimming removed 2 bases from V and 4 bases from J, with 9 bases in between. The CDR3 runs 13 residues. In nucleotides, the CDR3 is TGTGCCAGCAGCTTCCCAGGGGCCTATGGCTACACCTTC. It yields the protein CASSFPGAYGYTF.

The chain uses TRBV4-3 and TRBJ1-1; D call uncertain. The germline V gene has CDR1 LGHNA and CDR2 YSLEER. The CDR3 contains 15 residues. The V and J ends lost 3 bases and 2 bases respectively, with 13 bases between them. The CDR3 is CASSHHNQHNTEAFF. The DNA for the CDR3 is TGCGCCAGCAGCCATCATAACCAGCATAACACTGAAGCTTTCTTT.

DNA of the CDR3: TGTGCCAGCTCACCCGTGGGACACACAGATACGCAGTATTTT. This sequence encodes CASSPVGHTDTQYF. The rearrangement joins TRBV18 to TRBJ2-3, with D perhaps matching TRBD1 (6 bases). The V and J ends lost 3 bases and 2 bases respectively, with 9 bases between them. The CDR3 is made up of 14 amino acids. Germline V lookup: CDR1 KGHSH, CDR2 LQKENI.

The V and J genes are TRBV5-1 and TRBJ2-1, with D unresolved. This CDR3 has 12 amino acids. The germline gives CDR1 SGHRS, CDR2 YFSETQ. V lost 0 bases and J 7 bases, leaving 5 bases between the germline ends. CDR3 amino acids: CASSLVRNEQFF. CDR3 nucleotide sequence: TGCGCCAGCAGCTTGGTGAGGAATGAGCAGTTCTTC.

The table lists this clone with a few counts. The chain uses TRBV7-3 and TRBJ1-2; a possible D gene is TRBD1 (5 bases). Germline CDR1 SGHTA, CDR2 FQGTGA. V was pared by 5 bases and J by 8 bases, with 27 bases between. The CDR3 has 17 amino acids. This CDR3 is CASSPTGETGRAGGYTF. The CDR3 nucleotides are TGTGCCAGCAGCCCAACGGGTGAAACGGGACGGGCGGGAGGCTACACCTTC.

This clone was found once. The V call is TRBV6-6, the J call TRBJ1-5; a possible D gene is TRBD1 (5 bases). The CDR3 runs to 16 residues. Trimming left V 0 bases short and J 7 bases short, with 16 bases between. CDR1 is MNHNY, CDR2 SVGAGI, per germline (reference sequence). CDR3 in amino acids: CASSYSRNGGNQPQHF. CDR3 in DNA: TGTGCCAGCAGTTACTCGAGAAATGGGGGAAACCAGCCCCAGCATTTT.

This clone was picked up many times. The rearrangement uses TRBV19 and TRBJ1-1; TRBD1 agrees at 7 bases. Germline V gives CDR1 LNHDA, CDR2 SQIVND (reference sequence). V lost 4 bases, J lost 3 bases, and 2 bases stayed unmatched. There are 13 residues in the CDR3. The CDR3 here is CASSTTGYTEAFF. For the CDR3, the DNA is TGTGCCAGTAGTACGACAGGGTACACTGAAGCTTTCTTT.

The gene calls are TRBV7-2 and TRBJ2-2, with D perhaps assigned TRBD1 or TRBD2 (7 bases each). The germline V gene has CDR1 SGHTA and CDR2 FQGNSA. This CDR3 contains 17 residues. V gave up 4 bases and J gave up 15 bases, with 30 bases separating them. CDR3 DNA: TGTGCCAGCAGCTCCCTCCCAGGGGGGGCATCACCGGGGTCGGTGTTTTTT. This sequence encodes CASSSLPGGASPGSVFF.

This clone appeared a single time. The chain links TRBV14 to TRBJ1-1; D gene uncertain. The CDR3 has 12 residues. V lost 5 bases, J lost 7 bases, and 11 bases lay in between. Germline CDR1 is SGHDN and CDR2 is FVKESK. This chain's CDR3 is CASSSQSIEAFF. DNA of the CDR3: TGTGCCAGCAGCTCGCAGTCGATTGAAGCTTTCTTT.

The chain combines TRBV18 with TRBJ1-2; perhaps TRBD1 as D (5 bases). The CDR3 has 14 residues. The germline V gene has CDR1 KGHSH and CDR2 LQKENI. Trimming removed 6 bases at V and 4 bases at J, with 15 bases between. CDR3 sequence: CASSQGRESYGYTF. In nucleotides, the CDR3 is TGTGCCAGCTCCCAGGGACGAGAAAGCTATGGCTACACCTTC.

The chain links TRBV27 to TRBJ2-7, with 7 bases aligning to TRBD1. V shed 8 bases and J 0 bases; nucleotides not matched to a gene: 4. The V gene's germline CDR1 is MNHEY and CDR2 SMNVEV (reference sequence). CDR3 length: 13 amino acids. The CDR3 coding sequence is TGTGCCAGCGGATCAGGGGGCTCCTACGAGCAGTACTTC. As protein: CASGSGGSYEQYF.

The chain couples TRBV5-8 to TRBJ2-7; D might be TRBD1 or TRBD2, each matching 5 bases. Trimming took 1 base from V and 1 from J, leaving 9 bases between them. The CDR3 extends over 14 amino acids. Germline values: CDR1 SGHTS, CDR2 YDEGEE. The CDR3 nucleotides read TGTGCCAGCAGCTTGTTCAGGGAGTCCTACGAGCAGTACTTC. This codes for CASSLFRESYEQYF.

This clone was recorded once. The CDR3 region has the DNA TGTGCCACCTTCCTCCCGGGGCGGGATGAGCAGTTCTTC. Translated: CATFLPGRDEQFF. The V call is TRBV6-1, the J call TRBJ2-1; D possibly uses TRBD1 or TRBD2 (5 bases each). The CDR3 consists of 13 residues. The V gene lost 10 bases and the J gene lost 8 bases, with 18 bases spanning the gap. The V gene's germline CDR1 is MNHNS and CDR2 SASEGT.

The gene calls are TRBV5-4 and TRBJ1-1; D is ambiguous. The CDR3 extends over 11 amino acids. The ends were cut back, 2 bases at V and 7 bases at J, with 6 bases in the middle. Germline V gene sequence: CDR1 SGHNT, CDR2 YYREEE (reference sequence). In DNA form, the CDR3 reads TGTGCCAGCAGCTTCGGATATGAAGCTTTCTTT. It specifies CASSFGYEAFF.

V usage is TRBV7-2 and J usage is TRBJ2-3, with D uncertain. V lost 5 bases and J 3 bases, leaving 15 bases between the germline ends. CDR3 size: 15 residues. The germline V gene has CDR1 SGHTA and CDR2 FQGNSA. CDR3 DNA: TGTGCCAGCAGCCCACTCTTACCGGAAACAGATACGCAGTATTTT. This translates into CASSPLLPETDTQYF.

This clone occurred once. The chain links TRBV6-1 to TRBJ2-2; unclear D gene. Germline CDR1 is MNHNS and CDR2 is SASEGT. Trimming pared 3 bases from V and 3 bases from J, leaving 2 bases between. The CDR3 consists of 12 residues. CDR3 coding DNA: TGTGCCAGCAGTGAGTACACCGGGGAGCTGTTTTTT. Protein sequence: CASSEYTGELFF.

The chain carries TRBV5-6 and TRBJ2-2; TRBD2 matches 7 bases. This CDR3 has 16 residues. Germline CDR1 SGHDT, CDR2 YYEEEE. Trimming took 4 bases from V and 4 from J; bases not matched to a gene: 10. The CDR3 spells CASSAVFRGVTGELFF. The DNA of the CDR3 is TGTGCCAGCAGCGCAGTGTTTCGGGGGGTCACCGGGGAGCTGTTTTTT. The variable domain in full, with the rest retrieved from reference TRBV5-6 and TRBJ2-2, is DAGVTQSPTHLIKTRGQQVTLRCSPKSGHDTVSWYQQALGQGPQFIFQYYEEEERQRGNFPDRFSGHQFPNYSSELNVNALLLGDSALYLCASSAVFRGVTGELFFGEGSRLTVL.

The chain carries TRBV4-2 and TRBJ2-1; 11 bases map to TRBD2. Germline CDR1 and CDR2: LGHNA and YNFKEQ. The CDR3 spans 16 residues. V lost 2 bases and J lost 8; bases outside the gene matches: 8. This CDR3 is CASSQWVAGGPYEQFF. CDR3 in DNA: TGTGCCAGCAGCCAATGGGTAGCGGGGGGGCCTTATGAGCAGTTCTTC.

V usage is TRBV19 and J usage is TRBJ1-4; D is unclear. Germline CDR1 LNHDA, CDR2 SQIVND (reference sequence). The V gene lost 3 bases and the J gene lost 13 bases, with 15 bases spanning the gap. This CDR3 comprises 13 residues. CDR3 DNA sequence: TGTGCCAGTAGTATCCCGACATTCGGAACACTGTTTTTT. Translated, it gives CASSIPTFGTLFF.